What follows describes a single T cell receptor beta chain. The target antigen is unknown. The data originate from a study of regulatory T cells in long-lasting Graves disease. Study-wide results and limits: Persistent cases favored TRBV28, TRBJ1-2 and TRBJ2-5.

Researchers made TCR beta libraries by using iRepertoire HTBI primers and running Arm-PCR on CDR3 regions. MiXCR was run by TCRdb on the multiplex PCR reads, yielding one entry per CDR3 protein. The sample yields about 360,000 distinct CDR3 sequences, about 17% seen once. Time point described: newly diagnosed GD, antithyroid drugs for less than 3 months. Scientists built the TCR library using RNA that was extracted from PBMCs. Germline CDR1 reads LNHNV; CDR2 reads YYDKDF (reference sequence). This CDR3 contains 12 residues. Trimming pared 3 bases from V and 4 bases from J, leaving 6 bases between. The sample also formed part of further work on T cells in Graves' hyperthyroidism and ophthalmopathy. That source adds: Diagnosis of hyperthyroidism was new in patients aged 18 to 65, and its duration was under 2 months. An initial round of RT-PCR targeting the TCR CDR3 relied on the HTBI primer set.

The chain joins TRBV15 to TRBJ1-2, with D uncertain. Here the sequenced sample was peripheral blood mononuclear cells (PBMCs), taken at new diagnosis, from a patient treated with antithyroid drugs. This TCR derives from a woman in her late teens or twenties with Graves disease. CDR3 region: CATSSNSYGYTF. The DNA of the CDR3 is TGTGCCACCAGCAGCAACTCCTATGGCTACACCTTC.